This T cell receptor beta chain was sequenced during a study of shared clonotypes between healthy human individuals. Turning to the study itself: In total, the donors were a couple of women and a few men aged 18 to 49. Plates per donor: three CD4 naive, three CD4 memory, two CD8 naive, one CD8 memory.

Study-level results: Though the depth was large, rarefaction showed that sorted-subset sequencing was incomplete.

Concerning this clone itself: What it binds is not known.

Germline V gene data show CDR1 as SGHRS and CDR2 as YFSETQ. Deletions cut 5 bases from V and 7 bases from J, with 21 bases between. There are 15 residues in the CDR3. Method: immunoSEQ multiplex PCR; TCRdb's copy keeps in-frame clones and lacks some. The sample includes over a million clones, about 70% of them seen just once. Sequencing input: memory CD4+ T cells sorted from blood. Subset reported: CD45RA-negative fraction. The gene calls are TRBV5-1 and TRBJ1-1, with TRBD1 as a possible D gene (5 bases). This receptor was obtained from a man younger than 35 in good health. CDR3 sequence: CASSRDLEMKVEAFF. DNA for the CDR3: TGCGCCAGCAGTCGGGACTTGGAAATGAAGGTTGAAGCTTTCTTT.